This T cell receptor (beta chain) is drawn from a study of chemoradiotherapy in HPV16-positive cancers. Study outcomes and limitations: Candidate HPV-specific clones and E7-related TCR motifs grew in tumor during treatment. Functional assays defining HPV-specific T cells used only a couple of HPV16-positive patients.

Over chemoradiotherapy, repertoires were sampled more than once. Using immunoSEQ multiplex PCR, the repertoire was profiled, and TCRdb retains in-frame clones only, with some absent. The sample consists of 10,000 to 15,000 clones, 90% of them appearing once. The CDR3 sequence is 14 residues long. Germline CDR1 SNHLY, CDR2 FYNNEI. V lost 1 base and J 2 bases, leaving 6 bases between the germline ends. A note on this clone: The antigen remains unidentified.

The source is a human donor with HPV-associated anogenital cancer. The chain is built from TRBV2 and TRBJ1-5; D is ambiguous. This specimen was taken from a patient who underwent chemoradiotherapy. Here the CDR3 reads CASSEDGGNQPQHF. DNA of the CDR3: TGTGCCAGCAGTGAAGATGGGGGCAATCAGCCCCAGCATTTT.